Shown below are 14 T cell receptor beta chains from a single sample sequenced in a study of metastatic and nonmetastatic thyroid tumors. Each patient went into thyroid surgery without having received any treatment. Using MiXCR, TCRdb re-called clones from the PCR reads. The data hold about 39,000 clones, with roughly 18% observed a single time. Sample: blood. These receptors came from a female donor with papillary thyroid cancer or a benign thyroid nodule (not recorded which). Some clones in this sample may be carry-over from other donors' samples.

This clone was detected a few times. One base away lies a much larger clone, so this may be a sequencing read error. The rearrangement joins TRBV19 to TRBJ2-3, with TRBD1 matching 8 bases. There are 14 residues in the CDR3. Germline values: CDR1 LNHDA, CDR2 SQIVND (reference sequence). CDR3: CASNGQGAGGTKYF. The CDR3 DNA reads TGTGCCAGTAATGGGCAGGGGGCAGGAGGTACGAAGTATTTT.

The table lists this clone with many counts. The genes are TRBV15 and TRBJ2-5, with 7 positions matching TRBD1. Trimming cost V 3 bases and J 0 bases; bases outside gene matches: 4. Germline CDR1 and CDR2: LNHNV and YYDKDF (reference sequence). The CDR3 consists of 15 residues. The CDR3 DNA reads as TGTGCCACCAGCAGCCTTGGGACAGACCAAGAGACCCAGTACTTC. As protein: CATSSLGTDQETQYF. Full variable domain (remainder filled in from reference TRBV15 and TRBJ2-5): DAMVIQNPRYQVTQFGKPVTLSCSQTLNHNVMYWYQQKSSQAPKLLFHYYDKDFNNEADTPDNFQSRRPNTSFCFLDIRSPGLGDTAMYLCATSSLGTDQETQYFGPGTRLLVL.

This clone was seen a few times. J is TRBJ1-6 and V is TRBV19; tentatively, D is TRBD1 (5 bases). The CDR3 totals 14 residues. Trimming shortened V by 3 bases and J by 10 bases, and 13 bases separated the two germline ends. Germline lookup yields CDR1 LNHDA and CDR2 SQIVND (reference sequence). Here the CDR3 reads CASSISDSSSPLHF. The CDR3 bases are TGTGCCAGTAGTATCTCAGACAGTTCGTCACCCCTCCACTTT.

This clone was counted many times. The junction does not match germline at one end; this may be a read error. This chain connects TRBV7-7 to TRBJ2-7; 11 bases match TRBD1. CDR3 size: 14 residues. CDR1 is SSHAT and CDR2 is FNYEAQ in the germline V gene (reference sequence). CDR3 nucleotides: TGTGCTAGCAGTCCCGGACAGGGGGCGTACGAGCAGTACTTC. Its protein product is CASSPGQGAYEQYF.

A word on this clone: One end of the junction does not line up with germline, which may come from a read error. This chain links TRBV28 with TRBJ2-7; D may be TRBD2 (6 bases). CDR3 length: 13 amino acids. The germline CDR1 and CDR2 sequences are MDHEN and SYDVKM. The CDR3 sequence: CAIIGGSEYEQYF. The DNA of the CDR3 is TGTGCCATCATCGGGGGATCAGAATACGAGCAGTATTTC.

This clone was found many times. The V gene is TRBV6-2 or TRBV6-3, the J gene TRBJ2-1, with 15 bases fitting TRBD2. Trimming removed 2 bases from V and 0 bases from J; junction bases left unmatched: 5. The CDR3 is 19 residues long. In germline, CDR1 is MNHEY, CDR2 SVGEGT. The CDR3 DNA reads TGTGCCAGCAGTTACCCAAGGACTAGCGGGAGGGCCTCCTACAATGAGCAGTTCTTC. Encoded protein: CASSYPRTSGRASYNEQFF.

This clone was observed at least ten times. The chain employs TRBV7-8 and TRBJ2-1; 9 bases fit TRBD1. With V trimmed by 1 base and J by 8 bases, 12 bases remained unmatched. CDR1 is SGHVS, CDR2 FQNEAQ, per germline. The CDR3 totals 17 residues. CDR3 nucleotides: TGTGCCAGCAGCTTAGGGAGGGCCGGGACAGGGTCGGATGAGCAGTTCTTC. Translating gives CASSLGRAGTGSDEQFF.

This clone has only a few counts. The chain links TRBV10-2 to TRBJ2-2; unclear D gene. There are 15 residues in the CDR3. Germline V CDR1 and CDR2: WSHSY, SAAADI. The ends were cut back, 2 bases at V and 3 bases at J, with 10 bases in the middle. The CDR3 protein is CASSEVRTYTGELFF. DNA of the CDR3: TGCGCCAGCAGTGAGGTTCGGACCTACACCGGGGAGCTGTTTTTT.

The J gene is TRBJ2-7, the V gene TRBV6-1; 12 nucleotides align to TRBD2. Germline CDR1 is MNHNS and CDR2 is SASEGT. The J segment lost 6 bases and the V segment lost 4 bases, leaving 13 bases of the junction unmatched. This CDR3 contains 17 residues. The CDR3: CASSGLAGVPHFCEQYF. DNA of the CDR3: TGTGCCAGCAGTGGACTAGCGGGAGTCCCCCATTTTTGCGAGCAGTACTTC.

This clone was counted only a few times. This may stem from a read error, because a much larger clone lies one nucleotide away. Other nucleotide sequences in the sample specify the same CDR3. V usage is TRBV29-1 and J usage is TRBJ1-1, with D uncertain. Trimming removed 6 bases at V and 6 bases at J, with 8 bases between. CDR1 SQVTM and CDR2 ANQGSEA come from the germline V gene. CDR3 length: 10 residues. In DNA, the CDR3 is TGCAGCGTGGTGTACGCTGAAGCTTTCTTT. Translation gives CSVVYAEAFF.

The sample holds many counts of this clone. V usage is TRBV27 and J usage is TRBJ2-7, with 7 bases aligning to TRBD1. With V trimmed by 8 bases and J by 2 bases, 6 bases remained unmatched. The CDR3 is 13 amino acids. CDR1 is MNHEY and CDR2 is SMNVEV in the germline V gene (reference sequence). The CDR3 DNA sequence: TGTGCCAGCGCCGACAGGGCCCCCTACGAGCAGTACTTC. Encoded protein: CASADRAPYEQYF.

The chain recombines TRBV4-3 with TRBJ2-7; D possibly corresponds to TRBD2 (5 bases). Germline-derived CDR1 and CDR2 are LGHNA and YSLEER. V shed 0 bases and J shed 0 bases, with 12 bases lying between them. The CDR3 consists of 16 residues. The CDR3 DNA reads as TGCGCCAGCAGCCAAGAGACGGGAAGACACTCCTACGAGCAGTACTTC. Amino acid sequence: CASSQETGRHSYEQYF.

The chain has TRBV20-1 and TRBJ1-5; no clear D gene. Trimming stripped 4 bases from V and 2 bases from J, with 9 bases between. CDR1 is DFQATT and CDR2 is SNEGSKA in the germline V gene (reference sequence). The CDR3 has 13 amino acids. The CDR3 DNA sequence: TGCAGTGCTATTGGATCAGGCAATCAGCCCCAGCATTTT. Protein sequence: CSAIGSGNQPQHF.

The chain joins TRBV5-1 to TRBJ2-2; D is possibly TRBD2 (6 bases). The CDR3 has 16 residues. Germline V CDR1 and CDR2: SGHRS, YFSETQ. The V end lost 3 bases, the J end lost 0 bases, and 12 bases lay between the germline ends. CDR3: CASSSIAVTNTGELFF. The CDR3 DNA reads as TGCGCCAGCAGCTCCATAGCGGTCACGAACACCGGGGAGCTGTTTTTT.